These 4 T cell receptor beta chains came from one sample sequenced in a study of cytomegalovirus exposure and HLA in healthy donors. PCR involved 60 Vbeta and 13 Jbeta primers. Repertoires were generated with immunoSEQ multiplex PCR, while TCRdb's copy carries only in-frame clones and drops some. The sample consists of some 100,000 clones, over 70% of them appearing once. Input material: PBMCs. The receptors shown here come from a man aged 45-60 years in good health and CMV-seronegative.

The V gene is TRBV11-3, the J gene TRBJ2-1; perhaps TRBD1 as D (6 bases). The CDR3 spans 13 residues. Trimming took 5 bases from V and 4 from J, leaving 9 bases between them. The germline V gene has CDR1 SGHNT and CDR2 YENEEA. The CDR3 loop is CASSPGQYNEQFF. In nucleotides, the CDR3 is TGTGCCAGCAGCCCTGGACAGTACAATGAGCAGTTCTTC. Supplemented by reference TRBV11-3 and TRBJ2-1, the full variable domain reads EAGVVQSPRYKIIEKKQPVAFWCNPISGHNTLYWYLQNLGQGPELLIRYENEEAVDDSQLPKDRFSAERLKGVDSTLKIQPAELGDSAVYLCASSPGQYNEQFFGPGTRLTVL.

This chain joins TRBV9 and TRBJ1-6, with D unclear. Between the trimmed V and J ends, which lost 4 bases and 1 base, there was a span of 6 bases. Germline CDR1 and CDR2: SGDLS and YYNGEE. This CDR3 spans 14 amino acids. CDR3 nucleotides: TGTGCCAGCAGCCTGGAGTCCTATAATTCACCCCTCCACTTT. Encoded protein: CASSLESYNSPLHF.

The genes are TRBV5-1 and TRBJ2-2, with unresolved D. The CDR3 has 13 residues. The V gene lost 1 base and the J gene lost 4 bases, with 5 bases spanning the gap. Germline V gene lookup returns CDR1 SGHRS and CDR2 YFSETQ. CDR3 residues: CASSLLLTGELFF. The CDR3, as DNA: TGCGCCAGCAGCTTGCTACTCACCGGGGAGCTGTTTTTT.

The chain couples TRBV7-9 to TRBJ2-7, with 8 bases lining up with TRBD1. CDR3 length: 19 residues. The trim removed 5 bases at V and 2 bases at J, leaving 20 bases unmatched. Germline CDR1 and CDR2: SEHNR and FQNEAQ (reference sequence). The CDR3 sequence: CASSRTGVVRGRSAYEQYF. In nucleotides, the CDR3 is TGTGCCAGCAGCCGGACGGGGGTCGTCAGGGGGCGGTCCGCCTACGAGCAGTACTTC.